Shown below are 12 T cell receptor beta chains from a single sample sequenced in a study of T cell repertoires in cytomegalovirus infection. TCRdb passed the reads through MiXCR, listing each CDR3 protein once. The profile covers approximately 260,000 distinct CDR3 sequences, with under 25% appearing a single time and approximately 19% taken by the ten largest. These receptors have no identified antigens. The sequences come from cultured PBMCs, collected from culture after CMV antigen stimulation. The receptor set was obtained from a human donor in good health (CMV status not recorded). Some clones in this sample may be carry-over from other donors' samples.

The chain recombines TRBV4-1 with TRBJ2-1; 7 bases are a match to TRBD2. Germline-derived CDR1 and CDR2 are MGHRA and YSYEKL. This CDR3 is 18 amino acids long. V lost 4 bases, J lost 0 bases, and 12 bases stayed unmatched. CDR3 amino acids: CASSPSGAGKPSYNEQFF. Written as DNA, the CDR3 is TGCGCCAGCAGCCCCTCGGGAGCGGGAAAACCCTCCTACAATGAGCAGTTCTTC.

In this sample, this clonotype turned up many times. The chain couples TRBV7-2 to TRBJ2-2; TRBD1 matches at 9 bases. This CDR3 region has 16 residues. The V gene end was trimmed by 6 bases and the J gene end by 4 bases; junction bases not matched to a gene: 9. The germline V gene encodes CDR1 SGHTA and CDR2 FQGNSA. The CDR3 region is CASRFLGTGSTGELFF. The DNA of the CDR3 is TGTGCCAGCAGATTTTTGGGGACAGGGAGCACCGGGGAGCTGTTTTTT.

V and J are TRBV2 and TRBJ2-5; D remains unclear. Trimming shortened V by 7 bases and J by 5 bases, and 8 bases separated the two germline ends. The CDR3 extends over 11 amino acids. The germline V gene has CDR1 SNHLY and CDR2 FYNNEI. Written as DNA, the CDR3 is TGTGCCAGCACAGTCGCGGAGACCCAGTACTTC. Its protein is CASTVAETQYF.

The chain combines TRBV6-6 with TRBJ2-1; 13 nucleotides line up with TRBD2. Germline V lookup: CDR1 MNHNY, CDR2 SVGAGI (reference sequence). V dropped 8 bases and J dropped 0; count of bases not matched to a gene: 7. This CDR3 contains 17 residues. The CDR3 DNA sequence: TGTGCCAGCCGAGGACTAGCGGGAGACCGCTCCTACAATGAGCAGTTCTTC. As protein: CASRGLAGDRSYNEQFF.

This chain connects TRBV7-2 to TRBJ2-1, with 8 bases identical to TRBD1. The V segment lost 2 bases and the J segment 2 bases; nucleotides outside the gene matches: 14. Germline CDR1 is SGHTA and CDR2 is FQGNSA. This CDR3 spans 19 amino acids. The CDR3 region is CASSLPDRVSPTAYNEQFF. The CDR3 nucleotides are TGTGCCAGCAGCTTACCGGACAGGGTTTCACCAACAGCCTACAATGAGCAGTTCTTC.

This rearrangement joins TRBV12-3 or TRBV12-4 to TRBJ1-3; D uncertain. V lost 2 bases, J lost 5 bases, and 10 bases lay in between. This CDR3 is built from 14 residues. The CDR3 is CASSLFRVRNTIYF. CDR3 nucleotides: TGTGCCAGCAGTTTATTCCGCGTCCGAAACACCATATATTTT.

This clonotype was picked up many times. CDR3 in amino acids: CASSYLRGTGLGYTF. Written as DNA, the CDR3 is TGTGCCAGCAGTTACCTCCGAGGGACAGGGTTGGGCTACACCTTC. The rearrangement links TRBV6-2 or TRBV6-3 to TRBJ1-2; 9 nucleotides align to TRBD1. The junction had 9 bases not matched to a gene; V was cut back by 2 bases and J by 8 bases. There are 15 residues in the CDR3. Germline loops: CDR1 MNHEY, CDR2 SVGEGT.

This clonotype showed up many times. This sequence joins TRBV7-2 and TRBJ1-1; tentative D call: TRBD1 (6 bases). Germline V gene sequence: CDR1 SGHTA, CDR2 FQGNSA. The length of the CDR3 is 15 residues. Trimming removed 5 bases from V and 0 bases from J, with 13 bases in between. The CDR3, as DNA: TGTGCCAGCAGCCCAGGGGCAGGCTTGAACACTGAAGCTTTCTTT. This translates into CASSPGAGLNTEAFF. Filled out from reference TRBV7-2 and TRBJ1-1, the complete variable domain reads GAGVSQSPSNKVTEKGKDVELRCDPISGHTALYWYRQSLGQGLEFLIYFQGNSAPDKSGLPSDRFSAERTGGSVSTLTIQRTQQEDSAVYLCASSPGAGLNTEAFFGQGTRLTVV.

This chain joins TRBV2 and TRBJ2-1; D is perhaps TRBD2 (6 bases). V was cut by 6 bases and J by 12 bases, with 24 bases left in between. Germline lookup yields CDR1 SNHLY and CDR2 FYNNEI. This CDR3 has 15 residues. The CDR3 bases are TGTGCCAGCAGGAAATCTCGAGACTCCGGGGGAGGGCAGTTCTTC. Amino acids: CASRKSRDSGGGQFF.

V is TRBV28 and J is TRBJ1-2; perhaps TRBD1 as D (6 bases). The CDR3 is made up of 15 amino acids. Germline assignment: CDR1 MDHEN and CDR2 SYDVKM. V was shortened by 6 bases and J by 3 bases, with 17 bases between the two germline ends. This chain's CDR3 is CASRASGEAYYGYTF. The CDR3 DNA follows: TGTGCCAGCAGAGCATCAGGGGAGGCTTACTATGGCTACACCTTC.

The sample holds many counts of this clonotype. The rearrangement links TRBV19 to TRBJ1-1, with a tentative D call TRBD1 (5 bases). Germline V gives CDR1 LNHDA, CDR2 SQIVND (reference sequence). The CDR3 contains 13 residues. V was cut by 11 bases and J by 4 bases, with 17 bases left in between. CDR3 loop: CASGHLGTTEAFF. The CDR3 DNA reads as TGTGCCTCAGGCCATTTGGGGACCACTGAAGCTTTCTTT.

The chain recombines TRBV20-1 with TRBJ2-5; D unresolved. Trimming took off 6 bases at V and 4 bases at J, with 12 bases between the two ends. Germline values: CDR1 DFQATT, CDR2 SNEGSKA (reference sequence). The CDR3 has 12 amino acids. This CDR3 reads CSAEVFGETQYF. The CDR3 DNA is TGCAGTGCAGAGGTTTTTGGAGAGACCCAGTACTTC.